This record looks at one TCR beta chain sequence and its context. Here immunoSEQ multiplex PCR was the method, and the copy in TCRdb shows in-frame clones only, minus some. Of hundreds of thousands of clones listed, 95% to 97% were seen once; the top ten hold about 0.22%. Terminally differentiated effector memory CD45RA+ cells were left out of the naive CD8 fraction, which was CD45RO-negative and positively selected for CCR7. This entry belongs to a study of shared clonotypes between healthy human individuals. V trimming: 4 bases; J trimming: 4 bases; junction bases outside the gene matches: 8. The CDR3 runs 15 residues. Germline V CDR1 and CDR2: SGDLS, YYNGEE.

The genes are TRBV9 and TRBJ2-3, with 8 bases lining up with TRBD2. Source material: naive CD8+ T cells sorted from blood. The source is a man aged 25-45 years in good health. This chain's CDR3 is CASSSRGLGPDTQYF. CDR3 coding DNA: TGTGCCAGCAGCTCTAGGGGACTAGGACCAGATACGCAGTATTTT.